This passage covers 17 T cell receptor beta chains from one sample sequenced in a study of blood T cell repertoires in COVID-19 (dated by TCRdb to the early 2020s). The library was generated by the immunoSEQ multiplex PCR assay. Not all clones reach the TCRdb copy of this immuneACCESS table, which keeps in-frame sequences only. Checked studies attribute under half of the gap to unresolved V genes and leave the rest unexplained. The table for this sample lists about 140,000 clones; 75% to 80% of them were counted only once. The ten biggest clones cover about 3.2% of the sample. Sequenced: PBMCs or T cells enriched from blood (not recorded which). Receptor source: a woman aged 45-60 years who had recovered from COVID-19.

The chain joins TRBV5-1 to TRBJ1-2, with D possibly TRBD1 on 6 matching bases. Germline values: CDR1 SGHRS, CDR2 YFSETQ. The CDR3 loop spans 14 amino acids. V lost 5 bases to trimming and J lost 2 bases, with 13 bases between them. CDR3 nucleotide sequence: TGCGCCAGCAGTATGGGGGCCGGAAACTATGGCTACACCTTC. Protein: CASSMGAGNYGYTF.

Only one count was recorded for this clone. CDR3 sequence: CSVVQGAGGYTF. The CDR3 DNA follows: TGCAGCGTTGTACAGGGGGCTGGTGGCTACACCTTC. The rearrangement links TRBV29-1 to TRBJ1-2; TRBD1 agrees at 9 bases. Germline CDR1 and CDR2: SQVTM and ANQGSEA. V dropped 4 bases and J dropped 7; count of bases not matched to a gene: 4. This CDR3 is built from 12 residues.

This chain joins TRBV28 and TRBJ2-6; D is ambiguous. CDR3 length: 13 amino acids. The germline V and J ends were trimmed by 5 bases and 2 bases, with 4 bases remaining between them. CDR1 MDHEN and CDR2 SYDVKM come from the germline V gene. The CDR3 region has the DNA TGTGCCAGCAGTCCCACTGGGGCCAACGTCCTGACTTTC. It codes for CASSPTGANVLTF.

In its sample, this clone was seen many times. V gene TRBV19 combines with J gene TRBJ2-5; TRBD2 is a possible D gene (6 bases). CDR3 size: 14 residues. V lost 6 bases to trimming and J lost 1 base, with 12 bases between them. Germline CDR1 is LNHDA and CDR2 is SQIVND (reference sequence). The CDR3 nucleotides read TGTGCCAGTAGCCATGGGGGGATCCAAGAGACCCAGTACTTC. Its translation is CASSHGGIQETQYF.

The chain has TRBV27 and TRBJ2-7; possibly TRBD2 for D (6 bases). In germline, CDR1 is MNHEY, CDR2 SMNVEV (reference sequence). V lost 6 bases to trimming and J lost 4 bases, with 13 bases between them. CDR3 size: 13 residues. CDR3 DNA: TGTGCCAGCAGCCGGGACTGGAGGTACGAGCAGTACTTC. Protein product: CASSRDWRYEQYF.

This clone was seen more than once but under ten times. This chain joins TRBV5-1 and TRBJ2-3; TRBD2 aligns across 12 bases. The CDR3 is 16 residues long. The germline CDR1 and CDR2 sequences are SGHRS and YFSETQ. V lost 2 bases, J lost 2 bases, and 3 bases stayed unmatched. The CDR3 sequence: CASSLGTSGLTDTQYF. DNA of the CDR3: TGCGCCAGCAGCTTAGGGACTAGCGGGCTCACAGATACGCAGTATTTT.

Details on this clone: The sample has other DNA sequences that encode this CDR3 too. V is TRBV6-5 and J is TRBJ1-4; the match to TRBD1 covers 7 bases. The CDR3 totals 14 residues. Germline values: CDR1 MNHEY, CDR2 SVGAGI. With 5 bases clipped from V and 4 bases from J, the junction kept 4 bases outside the gene matches. The CDR3 DNA reads TGTGCCAGCAGTCGACAGGGAAATAATGAAAAACTGTTTTTT. Translation: CASSRQGNNEKLFF.

The V call is TRBV7-8, the J call TRBJ2-2, with a tentative D call TRBD2 (7 bases). CDR3 size: 15 residues. Looked up from germline, CDR1 is SGHVS and CDR2 is FQNEAQ. Trimming cost V 6 bases and J 5 bases, with 16 bases left between them. CDR3 nucleotides: TGTGCCAGCAGTGAAAGGGGGGGTGGAACCGGGGAGCTGTTTTTT. Its translation: CASSERGGGTGELFF.

This clone was seen just once. CDR3 in amino acids: CASRGDRAYGYTF. The CDR3 DNA reads TGTGCCAGCAGAGGGGACAGGGCCTATGGCTACACCTTC. The chain recombines TRBV28 with TRBJ1-2; TRBD1 agrees at 9 bases. CDR1 MDHEN and CDR2 SYDVKM come from the germline V gene. V lost 6 bases and J lost 4; bases outside the gene matches: 3. CDR3 size: 13 residues.

This clone has only one observation. V gene TRBV6-5 combines with J gene TRBJ1-3, with D hard to call. V lost 8 bases, J lost 0 bases, and 11 bases lay in between. The germline gives CDR1 MNHEY, CDR2 SVGAGI. There are 14 residues in the CDR3. DNA for the CDR3: TGTGCCAGCGGTCTAGTTAGCTCTGGAAACACCATATATTTT. Translation gives CASGLVSSGNTIYF.

The chain has TRBV7-2 and TRBJ1-2, with D possibly matching TRBD1 (6 bases). V lost 3 bases and J lost 8, with 16 bases in between. Germline CDR1 reads SGHTA; CDR2 reads FQGNSA. This CDR3 has 14 residues. CDR3 sequence reads: CASSFGLGARGYTF. The CDR3 nucleotides read TGTGCCAGCAGCTTCGGTCTGGGGGCTAGGGGCTACACCTTC.

The genes are TRBV19 and TRBJ1-1; TRBD1 agrees at 7 bases. Germline assignment: CDR1 LNHDA and CDR2 SQIVND (reference sequence). CDR3 length equals 13 residues. The ends lost 6 bases at V and 1 base at J; junction bases unmatched: 2. In nucleotides, the CDR3 is TGTGCCAGTAGACGGGACAGGAACACTGAAGCTTTCTTT. It translates to CASRRDRNTEAFF. Supplemented by reference TRBV19 and TRBJ1-1, the full variable domain reads DGGITQSPKYLFRKEGQNVTLSCEQNLNHDAMYWYRQDPGQGLRLIYYSQIVNDFQKGDIAEGYSVSREKKESFPLTVTSAQKNPTAFYLCASRRDRNTEAFFGQGTRLTVV.

This chain connects TRBV11-3 to TRBJ2-1, with D maybe TRBD2 (7 bases). Trimming took 6 bases from V and 5 from J, leaving 14 bases between them. This CDR3 is 14 amino acids long. CDR1 SGHNT and CDR2 YENEEA come from the germline V gene. The CDR3 protein is CASSHRRGHNEQFF. In DNA form, the CDR3 reads TGTGCCAGCAGTCATAGGCGGGGGCACAATGAGCAGTTCTTC.

The V call is TRBV29-1, the J call TRBJ2-1; TRBD1 is a possible D gene (5 bases). The CDR3 extends over 16 amino acids. Trimming took off 1 base at V and 1 base at J, with 14 bases between the two ends. Germline V gene data show CDR1 as SQVTM and CDR2 as ANQGSEA. The CDR3 DNA is TGCAGCGTTGAAGTGGCAGGGAAATCGTCCTACAATGAGCAGTTCTTC. Amino acid sequence: CSVEVAGKSSYNEQFF.

This chain links TRBV9 with TRBJ1-1; 9 nucleotides agree with TRBD1. Losses at the gene ends were 3 bases for V and 4 bases for J; bases not matched to a gene: 10. CDR1 is SGDLS and CDR2 is YYNGEE in the germline V gene. The CDR3 runs 16 residues. This CDR3 reads CASSGGDRAKGTEAFF. The CDR3 region has the DNA TGTGCCAGCAGCGGAGGGGACAGGGCGAAGGGCACTGAAGCTTTCTTT.

The rearrangement joins TRBV5-1 to TRBJ1-4, with a weak D call TRBD1 (5 bases). Trimming removed 1 base from V and 4 bases from J, with 8 bases in between. Germline V gene data show CDR1 as SGHRS and CDR2 as YFSETQ. This CDR3 contains 14 residues. As DNA, the CDR3 is TGCGCCAGCAGCTTGAGACAGATTAATGAAAAACTGTTTTTT. Translated: CASSLRQINEKLFF.

J is TRBJ1-1 and V is TRBV11-3; D call uncertain. Trimming shortened V by 8 bases and J by 0 bases, and 10 bases separated the two germline ends. The germline V gene has CDR1 SGHNT and CDR2 YENEEA. The CDR3 has 13 amino acids. The CDR3 loop is CASLSPMNTEAFF. The CDR3 DNA reads as TGTGCCAGCCTAAGCCCCATGAACACTGAAGCTTTCTTT.